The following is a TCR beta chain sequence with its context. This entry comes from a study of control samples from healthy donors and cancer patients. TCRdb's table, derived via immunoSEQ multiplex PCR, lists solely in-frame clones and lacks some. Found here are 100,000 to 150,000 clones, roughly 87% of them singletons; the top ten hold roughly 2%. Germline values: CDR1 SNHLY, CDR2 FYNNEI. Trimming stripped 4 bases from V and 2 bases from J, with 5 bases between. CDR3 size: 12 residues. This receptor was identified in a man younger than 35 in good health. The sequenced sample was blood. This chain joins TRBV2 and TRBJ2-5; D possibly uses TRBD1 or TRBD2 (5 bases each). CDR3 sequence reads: CASSGGQETQYF. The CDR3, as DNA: TGTGCCAGCAGTGGGGGGCAAGAGACCCAGTACTTC.